This T cell receptor (beta chain) was retrieved from a study of T cells in tumors after PD-1 blockade. The CDR3 length is 14 residues. The germline gives CDR1 MDHEN, CDR2 SYDVKM. V was shortened by 7 bases and J by 3 bases, with 16 bases between the two germline ends. Method: immunoSEQ multiplex PCR; TCRdb's copy keeps in-frame clones and lacks some. The table has roughly 33,000 clones, roughly 73% seen once. The clonotype comes from a human donor with basal cell carcinoma. V and J are TRBV28 and TRBJ2-7; weak D call: TRBD2 (7 bases). This sample comprised PBMCs, obtained before anti-PD-1 treatment. The CDR3 region has the DNA TGTGCCAGCACCCTAGGGGGGGGACTCTACGAGCAGTACTTC. This codes for CASTLGGGLYEQYF. Full variable domain (outside the CDR3, taken from reference TRBV28 and TRBJ2-7): DVKVTQSSRYLVKRTGEKVFLECVQDMDHENMFWYRQDPGLGLRLIYFSYDVKMKEKGDIPEGYSVSREKKERFSLILESASTNQTSMYLCASTLGGGLYEQYFGPGTRLTVT.